This T cell receptor (beta chain) came from a study of T-cell reconstitution after alpha-beta-depleted transplantation in children. It was with unique molecular identifiers that the TCRbeta library was prepared. TCRdb recomputed calls from the PCR reads with MiXCR, one row per CDR3 protein. This sample has fewer than 35,000 distinct CDR3 sequences, with about 6.2% found just once. This clonotype has a count of ten or more. What it binds is unknown. The CDR3 is 15 amino acids. The V and J ends lost 5 bases and 3 bases respectively, with 16 bases between them. Germline lookup yields CDR1 SGHTA and CDR2 FQGNSA. Study-level results: From newly produced T cells came most of the T-cell counts and diversity one year after transplant. Reportedly, alpha-beta T cells present about two months post-transplant originated from several hundred expanded clones of graft origin. The high TCRbeta diversity at day 60 in some patients came from surviving recipient T cells and thymic progenitors.

The specimen was PBMCs, mostly from graft donor cells, collected 180 days after TCRalphabeta/CD19-depleted stem cell transplant. The receptor's source is a male patient younger than 18 who had a stem cell transplant for acute myeloid leukemia, so the T cells may come from the graft donor. This chain joins TRBV7-2 and TRBJ1-1; weak D call: TRBD1 (6 bases). The CDR3 is CASSLANTGYTEAFF. The CDR3 nucleotides read TGTGCCAGCAGCCTCGCAAATACAGGGTACACTGAAGCTTTCTTT.